Given below is one TCR beta chain in context. Germline is not matched at one junction end, which may reflect a read error. The assay was immunoSEQ multiplex PCR, and TCRdb's table has in-frame clones only and misses some. Among roughly 40,000 clones, around 89% were seen once, and the ten largest hold approximately 6%. The CDR3 runs 14 residues. Germline V gene sequence: CDR1 MNHEY, CDR2 SMNVEV (reference sequence). This record belongs to a study of OX40 agonist ivuxolimab in advanced cancers. The V gene is TRBV27, the J gene TRBJ1-5; D not resolved. The origin of this receptor is an adult with an advanced solid tumor such as melanoma, head and neck, liver or kidney cancer. Sequenced material: CD4+ or CD8+ T cells sorted from blood, taken in a trial of the OX40 agonist ivuxolimab. The CDR3 spells CASSVSRWDQPQHF. For the CDR3, the DNA is TGTGCCAGCAGTGTATCCAGGTGGGATCAGCCCCAGCATTTT.